This section outlines one TCR beta chain sequence together with its context. Its antigen is currently unknown. A J-beta primer mix and a sample-barcoded 5' primer were used in a second PCR of about 7 to 12 cycles. From each sample, at least 2.5 million paired-end reads containing CDR3 were obtained. TCRdb called the 5' RACE reads again in MiXCR, with one record for every CDR3 protein. The sample carries over 600,000 distinct CDR3 sequences, around 20% recorded once. The sample originates from a study of blood T cells in healthy people across ages. Study-wide findings and caveats: Among T cells, TCR beta diversity per million cells dropped roughly linearly as age rose. Diversity was estimated from one million T cells, and these estimates were considered underestimates.

Germline V gene lookup returns CDR1 DFQATT and CDR2 SNEGSKA (reference sequence). V lost 1 base and J lost 2, with 4 bases in between. This CDR3 comprises 12 residues. The clonotype originates from a man between 70 and 80 years old in good health. Sequencing used blood. J is TRBJ2-3 and V is TRBV20-1; D is uncertain. The CDR3 loop reads CSARVITDTQYF. CDR3 sequence (DNA): TGCAGTGCTAGAGTGATCACAGATACGCAGTATTTT.